The T cell receptor beta chain under discussion was sequenced for a study of blood T cell repertoires in COVID-19. At the level of the study: Whether acute or convalescent, the COVID-19 samples came from the United States, Italy and Spain. The cDNA or gDNA used as material had been derived from T cells, B-cell-depleted T cells, or PBMCs.

Original methodology: Nucleated cell counts were estimated from reference gene primer amplification. The table came from immunoSEQ multiplex PCR; TCRdb's copy has only in-frame clones and leaves some out. The V and J calls and clone size were taken over from that table, and D and trimming were inferred from the DNA. The sample lists about 150,000 clones, around four fifths occurring once. A Seattle source enrolled patients during active infection and followed them longitudinally. Unmatched junction bases numbered 6, after V lost 3 bases and J lost 5 bases. This CDR3 is built from 15 residues. In germline, CDR1 is SGHRS, CDR2 YFSETQ.

The origin of this receptor is a woman at least 80 years old with COVID-19, enrolled during active disease. The V call is TRBV5-1, the J call TRBJ1-4; 8 bases are a match to TRBD1. Sequencing used peripheral blood. In DNA form, the CDR3 reads TGCGCCAGCAGCTGGGGGACAGGACAGAATGAAAAACTGTTTTTT. Amino acid sequence: CASSWGTGQNEKLFF.